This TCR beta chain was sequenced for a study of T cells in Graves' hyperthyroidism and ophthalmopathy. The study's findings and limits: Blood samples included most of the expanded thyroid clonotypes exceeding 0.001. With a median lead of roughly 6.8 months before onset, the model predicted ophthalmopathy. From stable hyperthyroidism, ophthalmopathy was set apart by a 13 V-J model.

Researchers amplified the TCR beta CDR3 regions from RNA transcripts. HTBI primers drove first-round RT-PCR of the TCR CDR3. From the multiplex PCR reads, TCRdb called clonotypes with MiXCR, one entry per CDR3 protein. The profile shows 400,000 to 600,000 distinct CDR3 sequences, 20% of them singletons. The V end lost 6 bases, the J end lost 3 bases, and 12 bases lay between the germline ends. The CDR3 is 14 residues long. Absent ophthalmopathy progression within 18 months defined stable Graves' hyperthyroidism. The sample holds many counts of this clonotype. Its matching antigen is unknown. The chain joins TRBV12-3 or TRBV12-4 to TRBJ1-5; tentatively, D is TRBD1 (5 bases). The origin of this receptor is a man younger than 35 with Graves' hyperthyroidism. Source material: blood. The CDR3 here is CASSDQGYNQPQHF. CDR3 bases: TGTGCCAGCAGCGATCAGGGATACAATCAGCCCCAGCATTTT.